The 26 T cell receptor beta chains below all came from one sample that was sequenced in a study of blood T cell repertoires in COVID-19 (TCRdb year 2020). Library construction relied on the immunoSEQ multiplex PCR assay. TCRdb took this table from immuneACCESS and kept in-frame rearrangements with V and J called. Such tables lack part of the clones; where checked against another copy, unresolved V genes explain under half of the gap, and the rest is unexplained. The sample table holds 250,000 to 300,000 clones, of which more than 75% were seen once. Of the sample, 2.3% is held by the ten largest clones. Sequencing was done on a sample of PBMCs or T cells enriched from blood (not recorded which). The receptors come from a woman in her 40s with acute COVID-19.

The J gene is TRBJ2-5, the V gene TRBV10-3; TRBD1 matches 8 bases. The CDR3 length is 15 residues. CDR1 and CDR2 from the germline V gene are ENHRY and SYGVKD. V gave up 1 base and J gave up 1 base; unmatched junction bases: 2. Here the CDR3 DNA reads TGTGCCATCAGTGAGTGGGGACAGGCCCAAGAGACCCAGTACTTC. Its translation is CAISEWGQAQETQYF.

The rearrangement joins TRBV28 to TRBJ2-7; D not certain. The germline V gene encodes CDR1 MDHEN and CDR2 SYDVKM. The V and J ends lost 6 bases and 3 bases respectively, with 15 bases between them. This CDR3 contains 14 residues. CDR3 sequence: CASSRRRSLYEQYF. The CDR3 nucleotides are TGTGCCAGCAGCCGGAGACGGTCCCTCTACGAGCAGTACTTC.

V is TRBV7-3 and J is TRBJ2-1, with D possibly matching TRBD1 (6 bases). Looked up from germline, CDR1 is SGHTA and CDR2 is FQGTGA. Between the trimmed V and J ends, which lost 2 bases and 9 bases, there was a span of 11 bases. The CDR3 has 13 residues. DNA of the CDR3: TGTGCCAGCAGCTTAGCCTCGACAGGTGAGCAGTTCTTC. It is translated as CASSLASTGEQFF.

The J gene is TRBJ2-1, the V gene TRBV5-1, with TRBD2 matching over 9 bases. Germline V gives CDR1 SGHRS, CDR2 YFSETQ. The ends lost 2 bases at V and 7 bases at J; junction bases unmatched: 4. CDR3 length equals 14 residues. Written as DNA, the CDR3 is TGCGCCAGCAGCTTACGCGGGGGGGCGAATGAGCAGTTCTTC. Amino acid sequence: CASSLRGGANEQFF.

The chain links TRBV5-4 to TRBJ2-5, with TRBD2 matching over 13 bases. CDR1 and CDR2 from the germline V gene are SGHNT and YYREEE (reference sequence). The junction had 5 bases not matched to a gene; V was cut back by 4 bases and J by 5 bases. The CDR3 has 15 residues. The CDR3 here is CASSPRLAGGETQYF. As DNA, the CDR3 is TGTGCCAGCAGCCCCCGACTAGCGGGGGGCGAGACCCAGTACTTC.

The chain joins TRBV7-8 to TRBJ2-3; a possible D gene is TRBD2 (6 bases). The CDR3 runs 15 residues. Trimming cost V 5 bases and J 0 bases, with 12 bases left between them. Per germline, CDR1 SGHVS and CDR2 FQNEAQ. The chain's CDR3 is CASSTKRASTDTQYF. As DNA, the CDR3 is TGTGCCAGCAGCACCAAGCGGGCCAGCACAGATACGCAGTATTTT.

The chain joins TRBV4-2 to TRBJ2-5; TRBD2 might be the D (5 bases). The CDR3 length is 18 residues. The germline V gene encodes CDR1 LGHNA and CDR2 YNFKEQ. V lost 0 bases, J lost 8 bases, and 25 bases lay in between. The CDR3 here is CASSQDAPHVSGSVTQYF. The CDR3 DNA sequence: TGTGCCAGCAGCCAAGATGCGCCCCATGTGAGCGGCAGTGTTACCCAGTACTTC.

This clone was recorded a few times. The chain couples TRBV6-2 or TRBV6-3 to TRBJ1-1, with D perhaps matching TRBD1 (5 bases). The CDR3 loop spans 15 amino acids. Trimming removed 5 bases at V and 6 bases at J, with 19 bases between. Germline CDR1 and CDR2: MNHEY and SVGEGT. The chain's CDR3 is CASSEEEDGAAEAFF. Here the CDR3 DNA reads TGTGCCAGCAGTGAGGAAGAGGATGGGGCGGCTGAAGCTTTCTTT.

The table lists this clone with a few counts. The V call is TRBV6-1, the J call TRBJ2-2; TRBD2 matches at 10 bases. This CDR3 is built from 15 residues. With V trimmed by 2 bases and J by 5 bases, 2 bases remained unmatched. Germline V gene lookup returns CDR1 MNHNS and CDR2 SASEGT. CDR3 loop: CASSELAGDTGELFF. The CDR3 coding sequence is TGTGCCAGCAGTGAACTAGCGGGAGATACCGGGGAGCTGTTTTTT.

With respect to this clone: This same CDR3 is encoded by further DNA sequences in the sample. The J gene is TRBJ1-3, the V gene TRBV9; 7 nucleotides line up with TRBD1. CDR3 length: 14 amino acids. The J segment lost 3 bases and the V segment lost 2 bases, leaving 2 bases of the junction unmatched. Germline-derived CDR1 and CDR2 are SGDLS and YYNGEE. The CDR3 DNA reads TGTGCCAGCAGCGTCGGGGACAGTGGAAACACCATATATTTT. It codes for CASSVGDSGNTIYF. Using reference TRBV9 and TRBJ1-3 for the parts outside the CDR3, the full variable domain is DSGVTQTPKHLITATGQRVTLRCSPRSGDLSVYWYQQSLDQGLQFLIQYYNGEERAKGNILERFSAQQFPDLHSELNLSSLELGDSALYFCASSVGDSGNTIYFGEGSWLTVV.

The V call is TRBV9, the J call TRBJ1-6; D remains unclear. The CDR3 has 15 residues. Germline CDR1 and CDR2: SGDLS and YYNGEE. Between the trimmed V and J ends, which lost 3 bases and 4 bases, there was a span of 11 bases. The chain's CDR3 is CASSGDNGYNSPLHF. The CDR3 bases are TGTGCCAGCAGCGGCGACAACGGTTATAATTCACCCCTCCACTTT.

The chain has TRBV7-2 and TRBJ2-1, with 8 nucleotides matching TRBD2. The V gene end was trimmed by 4 bases and the J gene end by 10 bases; junction bases not matched to a gene: 9. Looked up from germline, CDR1 is SGHTA and CDR2 is FQGNSA. CDR3 length: 14 amino acids. The CDR3 region has the DNA TGTGCCAGCAGCTCTAGCGGGCCACAAGGGGAGCAGTTCTTC. This sequence encodes CASSSSGPQGEQFF.

The gene calls are TRBV2 and TRBJ1-2; a weak D match, TRBD1 (6 bases). This CDR3 contains 14 residues. V lost 6 bases and J lost 2, with 13 bases in between. The germline V gene has CDR1 SNHLY and CDR2 FYNNEI. CDR3 protein: CASRNRETNYGYTF. The CDR3 DNA sequence: TGTGCCAGCAGGAACAGGGAGACGAACTATGGCTACACCTTC.

J is TRBJ2-1 and V is TRBV14, with D tentatively TRBD2 (6 bases). The V end was cut by 6 bases, the J end by 4 bases, with 10 bases between. This CDR3 has 13 residues. Germline V gene lookup returns CDR1 SGHDN and CDR2 FVKESK. The chain's CDR3 is CASSRLAYNEQFF. The CDR3 coding sequence is TGTGCCAGCAGTCGTCTAGCGTACAATGAGCAGTTCTTC.

The chain links TRBV27 to TRBJ2-1; 7 bases align to TRBD2. V lost 4 bases, J lost 4 bases, and 4 bases stayed unmatched. Germline lookup yields CDR1 MNHEY and CDR2 SMNVEV (reference sequence). The CDR3 is 14 residues long. The CDR3 nucleotides read TGTGCCAGCAGTTATAGCGGGTCGTACAATGAGCAGTTCTTC. It is translated as CASSYSGSYNEQFF.

This clone was detected only once. The chain links TRBV10-3 to TRBJ2-7, with TRBD1 matching 9 bases. This CDR3 is 15 amino acids long. Unmatched junction bases numbered 8, after V lost 6 bases and J lost 2 bases. Germline V gene data show CDR1 as ENHRY and CDR2 as SYGVKD. CDR3 protein: CAISDTGGKTYEQYF. CDR3 DNA sequence: TGTGCCATCAGCGATACAGGGGGCAAAACCTACGAGCAGTACTTC.

The V and J genes are TRBV7-2 and TRBJ2-5; D possibly corresponds to TRBD2 (5 bases). V dropped 5 bases and J dropped 9 bases, with 19 bases sitting between them. The CDR3 is made up of 14 amino acids. Germline V gives CDR1 SGHTA, CDR2 FQGNSA. The CDR3 region is CASSVGLPTLAQYF. CDR3 nucleotides: TGTGCCAGCAGCGTAGGACTTCCAACCCTGGCCCAGTACTTC.

The CDR3 DNA reads as TGTGCCAGCAGTCCCCAGCGGGGGGGCGCGAGGGGCTACACCTTC. It encodes CASSPQRGGARGYTF. The genes are TRBV6-5 and TRBJ1-2; a possible D gene is TRBD1 (6 bases). This CDR3 comprises 15 residues. V was pared by 5 bases and J by 8 bases, with 21 bases between. CDR1 MNHEY and CDR2 SVGAGI come from the germline V gene.

A note on this clone: This sample also contains other DNA sequences that code for the same CDR3. The chain uses TRBV28 and TRBJ2-7; TRBD2 agrees at 12 bases. Trimming cost V 2 bases and J 4 bases; bases outside gene matches: 3. Germline V gene sequence: CDR1 MDHEN, CDR2 SYDVKM. The CDR3 sequence is 15 residues long. DNA for the CDR3: TGTGCCAGCAGTTTAGGGCTAGCGGGGGGGTACGAGCAGTACTTC. Its protein is CASSLGLAGGYEQYF.

The chain recombines TRBV5-1 with TRBJ2-5; D is uncertain. The CDR3 extends over 14 amino acids. The germline V gene encodes CDR1 SGHRS and CDR2 YFSETQ. The V gene lost 0 bases and the J gene lost 1 base, with 7 bases spanning the gap. For the CDR3, the DNA is TGCGCCAGCAGCTTGGTACCCGGCCAAGAGACCCAGTACTTC. Translation gives CASSLVPGQETQYF.

The chain links TRBV19 to TRBJ2-7; perhaps TRBD2 as D (5 bases). The CDR3 has 13 residues. Germline V CDR1 and CDR2: LNHDA, SQIVND (reference sequence). V lost 4 bases and J lost 3, with 10 bases in between. The CDR3 loop is CASSNEGFYEQYF. For the CDR3, the DNA is TGTGCCAGTAGTAACGAGGGATTCTACGAGCAGTACTTC.

The gene calls are TRBV2 and TRBJ1-4; D possibly corresponds to TRBD1 (6 bases). Per the germline V gene, CDR1 is SNHLY and CDR2 is FYNNEI. V lost 8 bases and J lost 7, with 26 bases in between. The CDR3 extends over 17 amino acids. In DNA, the CDR3 is TGTGCCAGCGGAAGGGCGCTTAGCGGGACATCCCCTGAAAAACTGTTTTTT. Residues: CASGRALSGTSPEKLFF.

This clone has just one count. The chain recombines TRBV1 with TRBJ2-7; TRBD1 is the table's D call and was not checked against the DNA. TRBV1 is classified as a pseudogene. CDR3 length equals 17 residues. The CDR3 DNA reads as TGCACCAGCAGGCCCGCAGGAGGGGGCCTACGGGTCCTCGAGCAGTACTTC. This codes for CTSRPAGGGLRVLEQYF.

The J gene is TRBJ2-7, the V gene TRBV11-2; 8 positions match TRBD1. The germline CDR1 and CDR2 sequences are SGHAT and FQNNGV. V was pared by 2 bases and J by 4 bases, with 7 bases of the junction left unmatched. The CDR3 consists of 15 residues. This CDR3 reads CASSLLGTGQYEQYF. CDR3 coding DNA: TGTGCCAGCAGCTTACTAGGGACAGGTCAATACGAGCAGTACTTC.

The chain links TRBV20-1 to TRBJ2-7; maybe TRBD2 (5 bases). Deletions cut 3 bases from V and 2 bases from J, with 17 bases between. Germline V gene lookup returns CDR1 DFQATT and CDR2 SNEGSKA (reference sequence). This CDR3 is 15 amino acids long. The CDR3 reads CSASWRGQTPYEQYF. DNA of the CDR3: TGCAGTGCTAGTTGGAGAGGGCAGACACCCTACGAGCAGTACTTC.

The DNA for the CDR3 is TGCGCCAGCAGAACGAGCGGGGGGGTTACGGATGAGCAGTTCTTC. Protein: CASRTSGGVTDEQFF. The V and J genes are TRBV5-1 and TRBJ2-1; TRBD2 matches at 10 bases. The V gene's germline CDR1 is SGHRS and CDR2 YFSETQ. This CDR3 contains 15 residues. J gave up 8 bases and V 5 bases, and 10 bases lay outside the gene matches.